One sample yielded the 14 T cell receptor beta chains listed below, sequenced in a study of response to subunit inactivated influenza vaccine. From the RT-PCR reads, TCRdb called clonotypes with MiXCR, one entry per CDR3 protein. The table has about 610,000 distinct CDR3 sequences, 14% seen once. The sample consisted of PBMCs from blood, taken approximately 12 days after vaccination. The receptor source for this set is a man between 45 and 60 years old who received an inactivated influenza vaccine.

The V gene is TRBV29-1, the J gene TRBJ2-3; unclear D gene. Germline CDR1 and CDR2: SQVTM and ANQGSEA. With 3 bases removed from V and 0 bases from J, the gap between germline ends came to 7 bases. The CDR3 is 13 amino acids. CDR3 sequence: CSVDAGSTDTQYF. The CDR3 DNA reads as TGCAGCGTTGACGCTGGGAGCACAGATACGCAGTATTTT.

CDR3 coding DNA: TGCGCCAGCAGCTCCGGGACTAGCGGGACGCGCTCCTACAATGAGCAGTTCTTC. It codes for CASSSGTSGTRSYNEQFF. The J gene is TRBJ2-1, the V gene TRBV5-1; 13 bases are shared with TRBD2. This CDR3 is built from 18 residues. From germline, CDR1 is SGHRS and CDR2 YFSETQ. The V gene end was trimmed by 3 bases and the J gene end by 0 bases; junction bases not matched to a gene: 6.

The chain joins TRBV19 to TRBJ2-2; TRBD1 is a possible D gene (7 bases). In germline, CDR1 is LNHDA, CDR2 SQIVND (reference sequence). The CDR3 is made up of 15 amino acids. V lost 3 bases and J lost 3, with 11 bases in between. Here the CDR3 DNA reads TGTGCCAGTAGTATGGAGGGGGCACACACCGGGGAGCTGTTTTTT. Its protein is CASSMEGAHTGELFF. Together with reference TRBV19 and TRBJ2-2, the CDR3 gives the full variable domain: DGGITQSPKYLFRKEGQNVTLSCEQNLNHDAMYWYRQDPGQGLRLIYYSQIVNDFQKGDIAEGYSVSREKKESFPLTVTSAQKNPTAFYLCASSMEGAHTGELFFGEGSRLTVL.

This clonotype was seen a handful of times. V is TRBV28 and J is TRBJ2-1, with D possibly matching TRBD1 (7 bases). The V end lost 3 bases, the J end lost 8 bases, and 20 bases lay between the germline ends. Germline-derived CDR1 and CDR2 are MDHEN and SYDVKM. The CDR3 is 16 amino acids. The CDR3 DNA reads TGTGCCAGCAGTTTGGGTGGGCAGGGGGGCGCGGATGAGCAGTTCTTC. This translates into CASSLGGQGGADEQFF.

The chain uses TRBV2 and TRBJ2-5, with D hard to call. This CDR3 region has 17 residues. V lost 0 bases and J lost 4, with 18 bases in between. In germline, CDR1 is SNHLY, CDR2 FYNNEI. CDR3 sequence: CASSEAGRRPSGETQYF. The CDR3 DNA sequence: TGTGCCAGCAGTGAAGCGGGCAGGCGACCAAGTGGAGAGACCCAGTACTTC.

This clonotype occurred a few times. The chain has TRBV29-1 and TRBJ1-1; D gene uncertain. V lost 4 bases to trimming and J lost 4 bases, with 19 bases between them. The CDR3 has 15 amino acids. Germline V gene data show CDR1 as SQVTM and CDR2 as ANQGSEA. The DNA of the CDR3 is TGCAGCGTTGTGTATCGCAGCCGGGTCGGCACTGAAGCTTTCTTT. It yields the protein CSVVYRSRVGTEAFF.

This clonotype was counted many times. The V call is TRBV6-1, the J call TRBJ2-7; D is possibly TRBD2 (5 bases). V was shortened by 3 bases and J by 1 base, with 13 bases between the two germline ends. The germline CDR1 and CDR2 sequences are MNHNS and SASEGT. There are 15 residues in the CDR3. The chain's CDR3 is CASSEDGLGSYEQYF. CDR3 DNA sequence: TGTGCCAGCAGTGAGGATGGACTGGGATCCTACGAGCAGTACTTC.

This chain joins TRBV24-1 and TRBJ1-2, with no clear D. CDR1 is KGHDR and CDR2 is SFDVKD in the germline V gene. This CDR3 is 11 amino acids long. The V and J ends lost 0 bases and 8 bases respectively, with 3 bases between them. CDR3 region: CATSDLWGYTF. The CDR3 DNA reads TGTGCCACCAGTGATTTGTGGGGCTACACCTTC.

There are many counts of this clonotype. CDR3 bases: TGTGCCAGCAGCTTACCGGGATTTAGGGAGCAGTACTTC. It encodes CASSLPGFREQYF. The rearrangement uses TRBV7-9 and TRBJ2-7; TRBD2 might be the D (5 bases). CDR3 length: 13 amino acids. The V and J ends lost 2 bases and 7 bases respectively, with 12 bases between them. Germline V gene lookup returns CDR1 SEHNR and CDR2 FQNEAQ (reference sequence).

J is TRBJ2-5 and V is TRBV7-2, with 8 bases lining up with TRBD2. V was pared by 3 bases and J by 0 bases, with 3 bases of the junction left unmatched. CDR1 and CDR2 (germline): SGHTA, FQGNSA. The CDR3 totals 15 residues. CDR3 nucleotide sequence: TGTGCCAGCAGCTTGATACTAGCGGACCAAGAGACCCAGTACTTC. It codes for CASSLILADQETQYF.

This clonotype has more than one count but fewer than ten. This chain links TRBV7-9 with TRBJ2-5, with D maybe TRBD1 (6 bases). The germline gives CDR1 SEHNR, CDR2 FQNEAQ (reference sequence). The CDR3 has 14 amino acids. Trimming stripped 2 bases from V and 4 bases from J, with 11 bases between. In nucleotides, the CDR3 is TGTGCCAGCAGCTTACAGGGGTATCGAGAGACCCAGTACTTC. Protein sequence: CASSLQGYRETQYF.

V gene TRBV29-1 combines with J gene TRBJ1-5; tentative D call: TRBD1 (5 bases). V was clipped by 7 bases and J by 6 bases, with 16 bases between them. This CDR3 region has 13 residues. Germline V gene sequence: CDR1 SQVTM, CDR2 ANQGSEA. The CDR3 DNA follows: TGCAGCGGGTGTCAGGGTCAAGGTCAGCCCCAGCATTTT. Protein sequence: CSGCQGQGQPQHF.

This clonotype has a count of ten or more. This chain connects TRBV12-3 or TRBV12-4 to TRBJ2-7; 7 bases line up with TRBD2. V dropped 3 bases and J dropped 7; count of bases not matched to a gene: 9. CDR3 length: 14 residues. CDR3 in amino acids: CASSFIGLGWEQYF. For the CDR3, the DNA is TGTGCCAGCAGTTTCATCGGACTAGGGTGGGAGCAGTACTTC.

This clonotype was recorded a few times. V and J are TRBV19 and TRBJ1-1; 8 nucleotides line up with TRBD1. CDR1 is LNHDA and CDR2 is SQIVND in the germline V gene (reference sequence). Losses at the gene ends were 4 bases for V and 0 bases for J; bases not matched to a gene: 4. The length of the CDR3 is 15 residues. CDR3 residues: CASSTTGGLNTEAFF. The CDR3 DNA is TGTGCCAGTAGTACCACAGGGGGTCTGAACACTGAAGCTTTCTTT. Full variable domain (outside the CDR3, taken from reference TRBV19 and TRBJ1-1): DGGITQSPKYLFRKEGQNVTLSCEQNLNHDAMYWYRQDPGQGLRLIYYSQIVNDFQKGDIAEGYSVSREKKESFPLTVTSAQKNPTAFYLCASSTTGGLNTEAFFGQGTRLTVV.